This T cell receptor (beta chain) appears in the sequencing data of a study (dated by TCRdb to between 2020 and 2023). What the study reported, not specific to this receptor: According to the authors, more investigation is needed, including longitudinal sampling and evaluation of a control group.

As for this clone: Its target antigen remains unknown. It has no much larger one-base neighbor in the sample; base qualities were not kept.

Survey-level sequencing on the immunoSEQ platform was used to profile TCR beta chain repertoires. Processing in the source paper ran as follows. Repertoire diversity was measured with the inverse Simpson index, and CDR3 amino acid length spectratypes and V-J pairing frequencies were compared. Clonotypes specific to SARS-CoV-2, CMV, influenza A and EBV were annotated by matching TCR beta CDR3 sequences against VDJdb. In its TCRdb copy, this immuneACCESS table keeps in-frame sequences only and misses some clones. Where compared with another copy, unresolved V genes explain less than half of these, and the others have no known cause. That table is the source of V, J and clone size, and D and trimming were worked out from the DNA. This sample has nearly 70,000 clones in its table, and 85% to 95% of those were observed once. Roughly 4.6% of the sample is in the top ten clones. For TCR beta sequencing, genomic DNA was taken from unsorted PBMCs, and those PBMCs had been isolated from peripheral blood.

Trimming removed 5 bases from V and 0 bases from J; the gene matches leave 6 bases unexplained. Counted from cysteine to phenylalanine, this CDR3 has 16 amino acids. Solely the CDR3 DNA is kept, with 48 bases framed from the first base. Sequences SGHAT (CDR1) and FQNNGV (CDR2) are obtained from the germline V gene. This sequence originates from a man in his forties with rheumatoid arthritis. The sample was PBMCs. Recombination linked TRBV11-2 to TRBJ2-1; TRBD1 aligns with 8 central bases. The base sequence is TGTGCCAGCAGCATGACAGGGGATACCTCCTACAATGAGCAGTTCTTC. Its protein is CASSMTGDTSYNEQFF.